The 7 T cell receptor beta chains given below trace back to one sample, sequenced in a study of regulatory T cells in long-lasting Graves disease. CDR3 regions were amplified by Arm-PCR using iRepertoire HTBI primers to build TCR beta libraries. A single record per CDR3 protein comes from TCRdb applying MiXCR to the multiplex PCR reads. The profile shows around 400,000 distinct CDR3 sequences, approximately 23% of them singletons. The sample's time point: persistent/refractory GD, antithyroid drugs over 5 years with positive TRAb. There was RNA extracted from PBMCs, and the TCR library was made from it. The starting material was peripheral blood mononuclear cells (PBMCs), obtained when the disease was refractory, from a patient treated with antithyroid drugs. Every receptor here comes from a woman in her forties with Graves disease.

This clonotype was counted many times. This chain joins TRBV29-1 and TRBJ2-7, with 8 bases fitting TRBD2. The V gene's germline CDR1 is SQVTM and CDR2 ANQGSEA. The CDR3 consists of 17 residues. CDR3 amino acids: CSAATILNGGGSGEQYF. DNA for the CDR3: TGCAGTGCCGCTACTATATTAAACGGCGGGGGGTCGGGAGAGCAGTACTTC.

This CDR3 reads CATQLLGSYNEQFF. The CDR3 DNA sequence: TGTGCCACCCAATTGCTGGGCTCCTACAATGAGCAGTTCTTC. The rearrangement links TRBV28 to TRBJ2-1; D call uncertain. This CDR3 region has 14 residues. From germline, CDR1 is MDHEN and CDR2 SYDVKM. Trimming removed 10 bases from V and 0 bases from J, with 13 bases in between.

This clonotype has only a few counts. The J gene is TRBJ2-3, the V gene TRBV7-8, with D uncertain. Trimming cost V 3 bases and J 0 bases, with 7 bases left between them. Germline lookup yields CDR1 SGHVS and CDR2 FQNEAQ. This CDR3 has 14 residues. The DNA for the CDR3 is TGTGCCAGCAGCTTTAGGCCTAGCACAGATACGCAGTATTTT. This codes for CASSFRPSTDTQYF. Based on the CDR3 plus reference TRBV7-8 and TRBJ2-3, the full variable domain is GAGVSQSPRYKVAKRGQDVALRCDPISGHVSLFWYQQALGQGPEFLTYFQNEAQLDKSGLPSDRFFAERPEGSVSTLKIQRTQQEDSAVYLCASSFRPSTDTQYFGPGTRLTVL.

This clonotype was observed a few times. The genes are TRBV7-9 and TRBJ2-2; D ambiguous. This CDR3 has 14 residues. The ends were cut back, 2 bases at V and 2 bases at J, with 6 bases in the middle. Germline V lookup: CDR1 SEHNR, CDR2 FQNEAQ (reference sequence). The CDR3 loop is CASSLNRNTGELFF. CDR3 nucleotides: TGTGCCAGCAGCTTAAACAGAAACACCGGGGAGCTGTTTTTT.

This sequence joins TRBV28 and TRBJ2-5; D is undetermined. This CDR3 region has 13 residues. V was shortened by 11 bases and J by 9 bases, with 22 bases between the two germline ends. Germline V gives CDR1 MDHEN, CDR2 SYDVKM. The CDR3 DNA reads TGTGCCTTATGGGCCCCCGTAATGGGGTCCCAGTACTTC. It translates to CALWAPVMGSQYF.

As concerns this clonotype: Since a much larger clone is just one base distant, this may be a read error. The V call is TRBV27, the J call TRBJ2-2; a possible D gene is TRBD2 (6 bases). The CDR3 is 15 residues long. Trimming stripped 4 bases from V and 3 bases from J, with 12 bases between. CDR1 is MNHEY and CDR2 is SMNVEV in the germline V gene (reference sequence). CDR3 coding DNA: TGTGCCAGCAGTTCGATGGGGGAGGACACCGGGGAGCTGTTTTTT. This codes for CASSSMGEDTGELFF.

In this sample, this clonotype turned up a few times. The rearrangement links TRBV29-1 to TRBJ1-1; D call uncertain. V was shortened by 0 bases and J by 1 base, with 9 bases between the two germline ends. Germline assignment: CDR1 SQVTM and CDR2 ANQGSEA. CDR3 size: 14 residues. CDR3 bases: TGCAGCGTTGAAGATGGAGACAAGAACACTGAAGCTTTCTTT. It specifies CSVEDGDKNTEAFF.